Shown below are 3 T cell receptor beta chains from a single sample sequenced in a study of blood T cell repertoires in COVID-19. Generated by immunoSEQ multiplex PCR, the TCRdb table keeps only in-frame clones and is missing some. This table holds around 200,000 clones, around four fifths found once. The sequenced material came from peripheral blood. The receptors shown here come from a woman aged 40 to 55 with acute or convalescent COVID-19.

A single count supports this clone. Written as DNA, the CDR3 is TGTGCCATCACGCGCGGGGGATACTATGGCTACACCTTC. This gives the protein CAITRGGYYGYTF. V is TRBV10-3 and J is TRBJ1-2, with D perhaps TRBD1 (5 bases). CDR3 length equals 13 residues. Trimming took off 7 bases at V and 3 bases at J, with 12 bases between the two ends. Germline V gives CDR1 ENHRY, CDR2 SYGVKD.

J is TRBJ1-1 and V is TRBV7-9, with D possibly being TRBD1 (6 bases). V was pared by 2 bases and J by 11 bases, with 15 bases between. This CDR3 is built from 13 residues. The germline gives CDR1 SEHNR, CDR2 FQNEAQ (reference sequence). The CDR3 sequence is CASSLMLGADAFF. In DNA, the CDR3 is TGTGCCAGCAGCTTAATGTTGGGGGCGGACGCTTTCTTT.

The V gene is TRBV7-8, the J gene TRBJ2-7, with TRBD2 as a possible D gene (5 bases). The CDR3 totals 14 residues. Germline CDR1 SGHVS, CDR2 FQNEAQ. V shed 2 bases and J shed 4 bases, with 12 bases lying between them. CDR3 sequence: CASSLIAGPYEQYF. In nucleotides, the CDR3 is TGTGCCAGCAGCTTAATTGCGGGCCCGTACGAGCAGTACTTC.